These 17 T cell receptor beta chains were sequenced from one sample in a study of glioma-infiltrating T cells. The iRepertoire nested amplicon-rescue multiplex PCR amplified TCR alpha and beta CDR3s from RNA. In TCRdb, the multiplex PCR reads were re-called with MiXCR into one record per CDR3 protein. The sample lists under 200,000 distinct CDR3 sequences, roughly 45% occurring once. Sequencing input: glioma tissue, nonneoplastic brain tissue, or PBMCs (not recorded which). All receptors derive from a human donor with low-grade glioma or glioblastoma, undergoing nonglioma brain surgery, or in good health (not recorded which).

This clonotype came up many times. The chain recombines TRBV2 with TRBJ1-1, with a tentative D call TRBD1 (5 bases). The germline V gene encodes CDR1 SNHLY and CDR2 FYNNEI. The CDR3 loop spans 10 amino acids. V shed 8 bases and J shed 11 bases, with 12 bases lying between them. The CDR3 sequence: CASQEGYAFF. The CDR3 DNA sequence: TGTGCCAGCCAGGAGGGGTACGCTTTCTTT.

This clonotype has just one count. One end of the junction does not line up with germline, which may come from a read error. The V call is TRBV7-9, the J call TRBJ2-7, with D possibly TRBD1 on 6 matching bases. CDR1 is SEHNR and CDR2 is FQNEAQ in the germline V gene (reference sequence). This CDR3 is 16 amino acids long. The CDR3 region has the DNA TGTGCCAGCAGCAACACCCCCGGGACAATCACCTACAAGCAGTACTTC. This codes for CASSNTPGTITYKQYF.

Remarks on this clonotype: Because the CDR3 is missing its conserved closing phenylalanine or tryptophan, this is likely a read error. V is TRBV4-1 and J is TRBJ1-1; D remains ambiguous. This CDR3 contains 14 residues. In germline, CDR1 is MGHRA, CDR2 YSYEKL. Trimming stripped 3 bases from V and 0 bases from J, with 8 bases between. Written as DNA, the CDR3 is TGCGCCAGCAGCCACTACCACATGAACACTGAAGCTTTCTCT. Translated: CASSHYHMNTEAFS.

There are a few counts of this clonotype. The chain has TRBV19 and TRBJ1-5; D is unclear. The length of the CDR3 is 14 residues. The V end lost 4 bases, the J end lost 3 bases, and 10 bases lay between the germline ends. Germline V CDR1 and CDR2: LNHDA, SQIVND (reference sequence). The CDR3 loop is CASSNGPHNQPQHF. The CDR3 nucleotides are TGTGCCAGTAGTAACGGGCCGCACAATCAGCCCCAGCATTTT.

This rearrangement joins TRBV20-1 to TRBJ2-7; no clear D. Germline V gene sequence: CDR1 DFQATT, CDR2 SNEGSKA (reference sequence). V was cut by 2 bases and J by 6 bases, with 17 bases left in between. The CDR3 contains 14 residues. CDR3 region: CSARHRPEASEQYF. The CDR3 nucleotides are TGCAGTGCTAGACATCGCCCAGAGGCATCCGAGCAGTACTTC.

The table lists this clonotype with many counts. The rearrangement joins TRBV4-1 to TRBJ1-2, with D hard to call. Germline CDR1 MGHRA, CDR2 YSYEKL. The CDR3 has 15 amino acids. V dropped 0 bases and J dropped 4 bases, with 12 bases sitting between them. The CDR3: CASSQEVTRSYGYTF. In nucleotides, the CDR3 is TGCGCCAGCAGCCAAGAGGTGACTCGGTCCTATGGCTACACCTTC.

V is TRBV7-9 and J is TRBJ2-3; D is possibly TRBD1 (6 bases). The CDR3 contains 14 residues. V was cut by 3 bases and J by 2 bases, with 9 bases left in between. Per germline, CDR1 SEHNR and CDR2 FQNEAQ (reference sequence). The CDR3: CASSFGQTTDTQYF. The CDR3 nucleotides read TGTGCCAGCAGCTTTGGACAGACCACAGATACGCAGTATTTT.

The table lists this clonotype with a few counts. In DNA form, the CDR3 reads TGTGCCAGTAGCAGGTCTAGTTTCGTCGCAGATACGCAGTATTTT. It yields the protein CASSRSSFVADTQYF. This chain links TRBV19 with TRBJ2-3; D remains ambiguous. Germline CDR1 reads LNHDA; CDR2 reads SQIVND (reference sequence). V gave up 6 bases and J gave up 4 bases, with 17 bases separating them. The CDR3 runs to 15 residues.

Worth noting for this clonotype: A much larger clone differs from this one at a single base, so this may be a read error. The J gene is TRBJ2-1, the V gene TRBV20-1; D perhaps matches TRBD1 (6 bases). The CDR3 runs 15 residues. Germline loops: CDR1 DFQATT, CDR2 SNEGSKA (reference sequence). The CDR3 DNA reads as TGCAGTGCCCGAGGGGGTAGCAGGGCTTACAATGAGCAGTCCTTC. Its protein product is CSARGGSRAYNEQSF.

This clonotype has a count of ten or more. The gene calls are TRBV7-9 and TRBJ2-7, with 8 positions matching TRBD1. The CDR3 is 14 amino acids. V lost 5 bases to trimming and J lost 6 bases; unmatched junction nucleotides: 9. The germline V gene has CDR1 SEHNR and CDR2 FQNEAQ (reference sequence). The CDR3 bases are TGTGCCAGCAGCCCCCCGGGACAGGAAGTCGAGCAGTACTTC. It translates to CASSPPGQEVEQYF.

This clonotype has just a few counts. This chain connects TRBV29-1 to TRBJ2-3; D may match TRBD1 or TRBD2 (5 bases each). Germline loops: CDR1 SQVTM, CDR2 ANQGSEA. V was clipped by 3 bases and J by 4 bases, with 17 bases between them. CDR3 size: 15 residues. The CDR3 coding sequence is TGCAGCGTTGAGTTCGGGGCCCCGACAGCAGATACGCAGTATTTT. It is translated as CSVEFGAPTADTQYF.

This chain links TRBV12-3 or TRBV12-4 with TRBJ2-3; D assignment may be TRBD1 or TRBD2 (6 bases each). CDR3 length: 13 amino acids. With 10 bases removed from V and 3 bases from J, the gap between germline ends came to 14 bases. For the CDR3, the DNA is TGTGCCACCGGGGGCGTTCTTACAGATACGCAGTATTTT. This encodes CATGGVLTDTQYF.

The V and J genes are TRBV7-3 and TRBJ2-3; tentatively, D is TRBD2 (5 bases). V gave up 5 bases and J gave up 4 bases, with 13 bases separating them. CDR1 and CDR2 from the germline V gene are SGHTA and FQGTGA. CDR3 length equals 14 residues. In DNA, the CDR3 is TGTGCCAGCAGCGCCAAGCCCGGGGCAGATACGCAGTATTTT. It translates to CASSAKPGADTQYF.

In this sample, this clonotype turned up once. A clone one base away is much larger, so this may be a read error. This chain joins TRBV7-2 and TRBJ2-1; no definite D call. The J call could be wrong; TRBJ2-5 is a better fit for the DNA end. This CDR3 has 14 residues. CDR1 is SGHTA and CDR2 is FQGNSA in the germline V gene. In DNA form, the CDR3 reads TGTGCCAGCAGCTCCCCTTCTGGCCGAGGGACCCAGTACTTC. Amino acid sequence: CASSSPSGRGTQYF.

A remark on this clonotype: A clone one base away is much larger, so this may be a read error. This rearrangement joins TRBV6-2 or TRBV6-3 to TRBJ2-7; D perhaps matches TRBD1 (6 bases). V was shortened by 5 bases and J by 4 bases, with 18 bases between the two germline ends. This CDR3 contains 15 residues. Per germline, CDR1 MNHEY and CDR2 SVGEGT. CDR3 region: CASSQTGFTTYEQYF. The DNA of the CDR3 is TGTGCCAGCAGTCAGACAGGTTTCACCACTTACGAGCAGTACTTC.

In this sample, this clonotype turned up a few times. CDR3 coding DNA: TGTGCCAGCAGCCGGGTAACTAGCGGGTACAATGAGCAGTTCTTC. As protein: CASSRVTSGYNEQFF. The chain is built from TRBV5-4 and TRBJ2-1, with 9 bases matching TRBD2. The CDR3 loop spans 15 amino acids. Germline CDR1 SGHNT, CDR2 YYREEE (reference sequence). The ends lost 4 bases at V and 4 bases at J; junction bases unmatched: 6.

Remarks on this clonotype: The junction does not match germline at one end; this may be a read error. V gene TRBV20-1 combines with J gene TRBJ2-3, with 7 bases that match TRBD2. Looked up from germline, CDR1 is DFQATT and CDR2 is SNEGSKA (reference sequence). This CDR3 region has 15 residues. CDR3 sequence (DNA): TGCAGTGCCAGAGATGGGAGCGGGATCGCAGATACGCAGTATTTT. It yields the protein CSARDGSGIADTQYF.